This T cell receptor (beta chain) was found in a study of beta chain features in type 1 diabetes. For the study at large: Examined across all samples were just under 110,000,000 sorted cells.

This clone was seen a handful of times. Its specificity is unknown. Study-level points and caveats: For patients, the naive, central memory and Treg TCRB repertoires appeared more alike than for healthy donors.

Expressed TCRB transcripts were sequenced because the entire RNA isolate underwent reverse transcription. An average of approximately 3.6 million reads was obtained for naive, central memory and regulatory T cell samples. Clones were sequenced by immunoSEQ multiplex PCR, and TCRdb holds only the in-frame ones, with some missing. The profile covers 900,000 or so clones, with around a sixth appearing a single time and 0.02% to 0.025% taken by the ten largest. From germline, CDR1 is LNHDA and CDR2 SQIVND (reference sequence). The V end lost 2 bases, the J end lost 6 bases, and 11 bases lay between the germline ends. This CDR3 contains 13 residues.

The source of this sequence is a woman aged 18-29 years in good health. This chain connects TRBV19 to TRBJ2-7; perhaps TRBD2 as D (5 bases). Sample: naive CD4+ T cells from blood. The CDR3 region is CASSITGEGEQYF. DNA for the CDR3: TGTGCCAGTAGTATAACGGGTGAGGGCGAGCAGTACTTC.